This TCR beta chain was sequenced for a study of T cells after yellow fever vaccination. Looking at the study overall: Libraries from low-cell-number fractions were prepared with the SMART-Seq v4 Ultra Low Input RNA kit.

TCRdb recomputed calls from the 5' RACE reads with MiXCR, one row per CDR3 protein. The table has around 100,000 distinct CDR3 sequences, about 6% seen once. Trimming pared 6 bases from V and 2 bases from J, leaving 17 bases between. The germline V gene has CDR1 SGHVS and CDR2 FQNEAQ. The CDR3 totals 15 residues. V usage is TRBV7-8 and J usage is TRBJ2-7, with D maybe TRBD1 (6 bases). This sequence was found in a man between 18 and 29 years old who received the YFV17D yellow fever vaccine. Source: CD8+ T cells sorted from PBMCs, taken 10 days after the yellow fever booster vaccination. Here the CDR3 reads CASSPRDNWPYEQYV. The CDR3 DNA sequence: TGTGCCAGCAGTCCTCGGGACAATTGGCCCTACGAGCAGTACGTC.